The clone carrying this TCR beta chain was found once. The data derive from a study of control samples from healthy donors and cancer patients. Germline trimming cut 1 base from V and 5 bases from J; bases unmatched to any gene: 4. The CDR3 consists of 16 residues. The V gene's germline CDR1 is LGHDT and CDR2 YNNKEL (reference sequence). Sequencing was performed with immunoSEQ multiplex PCR; in TCRdb, only in-frame clones are kept and a portion is missing. The repertoire holds some 120,000 clones, with around 90% as singletons. The sequence was obtained from a man between 18 and 35 years old in good health. The sequencing sample was made of blood. The rearrangement uses TRBV3-1 (or the pseudogene TRBV3-2) and TRBJ2-4; 11 nucleotides line up with TRBD2. CDR3 loop: CASSQGPSGGQNIQYF. For the CDR3, the DNA is TGTGCCAGCAGCCAAGGTCCTAGCGGGGGGCAAAACATTCAGTACTTC.